The 9 T cell receptor beta chains listed next were all sequenced from one sample in a study of regulatory T cells in long-lasting Graves disease (dated by TCRdb to the early 2020s). Library prep was done by multiplex PCR. TCRdb names Illumina HiSeq 4000 as the instrument used. CDR3 regions were amplified by Arm-PCR with iRepertoire HTBI primers to construct TCR beta libraries. Using fastp trimming at Q25 and MiXCR clonotype assembly, TCRdb reanalyzed the public sequencing data and kept in-frame beta chains. Identical CDR3 protein sequences are pooled into one entry, listed with their most common genes and DNA. The sample table lists over 650,000 distinct CDR3 sequences, about 30% of them with a count of one. The ten largest clones take up about two fifths of the sample. Taken with the paper, the label for time point translates to: persistent/refractory GD, antithyroid drugs over 5 years with positive TRAb. RNA was extracted from PBMCs in TRIzol for both TCR sequencing and RNA sequencing.

The specimen comprised peripheral blood mononuclear cells (PBMCs), sampled when the disease was refractory, from a patient treated with antithyroid drugs. All receptors come from a female donor with Graves disease.

The chain links TRBV30 to TRBJ1-6; TRBD1 is a possible D gene (6 bases). The CDR3 covers 13 residues. Germline values: CDR1 GTSNPN, CDR2 SVGIG (reference sequence). Trimming left V 4 bases short and J 4 bases short, with 8 bases between. CDR3 sequence: CAWNQGYNSPLHF. The CDR3 coding sequence is TGTGCCTGGAATCAGGGGTATAATTCACCCCTCCACTTT.

This clonotype was recorded a few times. CDR3 protein: CASSYYAGDGATNEKLFF. The CDR3 nucleotides read TGTGCCAGCAGTTACTATGCTGGGGATGGAGCAACTAATGAAAAACTGTTTTTT. The V call is TRBV6-5, the J call TRBJ1-4; D not certain. The CDR3 runs to 18 residues. V lost 1 base and J 0 bases, leaving 15 bases between the germline ends. CDR1 and CDR2 from the germline V gene are MNHEY and SVGAGI.

In this sample, this clonotype turned up many times. The rearrangement uses TRBV6-5 and TRBJ1-5, with no clear D. The V and J ends lost 2 bases and 4 bases respectively, with 6 bases between them. Germline loops: CDR1 MNHEY, CDR2 SVGAGI. This CDR3 has 13 amino acids. CDR3 protein: CASSYKGNQPQHF. The CDR3 bases are TGTGCCAGCAGTTACAAAGGGAATCAGCCCCAGCATTTT.

This clonotype was recorded many times. The chain employs TRBV28 and TRBJ1-4, with 7 bases identical to TRBD1. The J segment lost 2 bases and the V segment lost 6 bases, leaving 6 bases of the junction unmatched. Germline assignment: CDR1 MDHEN and CDR2 SYDVKM. The CDR3 length is 15 residues. The CDR3 spells CASRRQGGTNEKLFF. The CDR3 region has the DNA TGTGCCAGCAGACGACAGGGAGGGACTAATGAAAAACTGTTTTTT.

This chain joins TRBV7-9 and TRBJ2-7; 14 nucleotides agree with TRBD2. The germline V gene has CDR1 SEHNR and CDR2 FQNEAQ (reference sequence). This CDR3 has 16 residues. V lost 3 bases to trimming and J lost 6 bases; unmatched junction nucleotides: 7. The chain's CDR3 is CASSFSGTSGSGEQYF. CDR3 sequence (DNA): TGTGCCAGCAGCTTTTCAGGGACTAGCGGGAGTGGCGAGCAGTACTTC. Full variable domain (remainder filled in from reference TRBV7-9 and TRBJ2-7): DTGVSQNPRHKITKRGQNVTFRCDPISEHNRLYWYRQTLGQGPEFLTYFQNEAQLEKSRLLSDRFSAERPKGSFSTLEIQRTEQGDSAMYLCASSFSGTSGSGEQYFGPGTRLTVT.

V usage is TRBV19 and J usage is TRBJ1-4; unclear D gene. Between the trimmed V and J ends, which lost 11 bases and 4 bases, there was a span of 14 bases. Per the germline V gene, CDR1 is LNHDA and CDR2 is SQIVND (reference sequence). This CDR3 contains 13 residues. Here the CDR3 reads CAGRTAGNEKLFF. In DNA, the CDR3 is TGTGCCGGAAGGACCGCGGGTAATGAAAAACTGTTTTTT.

This clonotype has more than one count but fewer than ten. The rearrangement joins TRBV3-1 to TRBJ1-5; TRBD1 matches 7 bases. There are 15 residues in the CDR3. Germline V CDR1 and CDR2: LGHDT, YNNKEL (reference sequence). The trim removed 5 bases at V and 0 bases at J, leaving 4 bases unmatched. The CDR3 protein is CASSMDRNSNQPQHF. CDR3 sequence (DNA): TGTGCCAGCAGCATGGACAGGAATAGCAATCAGCCCCAGCATTTT.

This chain connects TRBV30 to TRBJ1-5; D is perhaps TRBD1 (5 bases). The CDR3 runs to 13 residues. CDR1 is GTSNPN, CDR2 SVGIG, per germline (reference sequence). Trimming took off 5 bases at V and 3 bases at J, with 11 bases between the two ends. This chain's CDR3 is CAWGGRDNQPQHF. Written as DNA, the CDR3 is TGTGCCTGGGGGGGTAGGGACAATCAGCCCCAGCATTTT.

A word on this clonotype: A much larger clone differs by one base, so this may be a read error. The rearrangement joins TRBV27 to TRBJ1-2, with a weak D call TRBD1 (5 bases). Germline CDR1 reads MNHEY; CDR2 reads SMNVEV (reference sequence). V lost 10 bases, J lost 0 bases, and 12 bases lay in between. CDR3 size: 13 residues. CDR3 DNA sequence: TGTGCCACCCCCTTGGGACCTAACTATGGCTACACCTTC. It encodes CATPLGPNYGYTF.